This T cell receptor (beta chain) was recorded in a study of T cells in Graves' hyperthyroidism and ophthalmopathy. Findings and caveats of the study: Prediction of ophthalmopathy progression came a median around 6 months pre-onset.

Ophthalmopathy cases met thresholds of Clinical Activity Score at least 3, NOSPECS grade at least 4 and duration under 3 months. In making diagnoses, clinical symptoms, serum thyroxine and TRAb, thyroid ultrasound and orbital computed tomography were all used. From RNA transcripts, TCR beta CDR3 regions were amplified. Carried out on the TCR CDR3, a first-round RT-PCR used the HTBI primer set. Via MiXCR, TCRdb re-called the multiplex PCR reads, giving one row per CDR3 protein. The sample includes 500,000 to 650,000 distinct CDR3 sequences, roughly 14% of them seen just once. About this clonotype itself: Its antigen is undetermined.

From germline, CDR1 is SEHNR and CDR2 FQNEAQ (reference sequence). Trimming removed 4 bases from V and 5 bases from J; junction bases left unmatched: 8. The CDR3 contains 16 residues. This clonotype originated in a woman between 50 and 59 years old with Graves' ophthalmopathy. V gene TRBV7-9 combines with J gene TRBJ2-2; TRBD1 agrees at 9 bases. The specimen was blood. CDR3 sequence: CASSSGQGGWTGELFF. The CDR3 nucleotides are TGTGCCAGCAGCTCGGGACAGGGCGGTTGGACCGGGGAGCTGTTTTTT.